These 18 T cell receptor beta chains were all obtained from the same sample, sequenced in a study of cytomegalovirus exposure and HLA in healthy donors. The study ran its PCR with 60 Vbeta and 13 Jbeta primers. The table came from immunoSEQ multiplex PCR; TCRdb's copy has only in-frame clones and leaves some out. The sample records around 61,000 clones, approximately 83% being singletons. Input material: PBMCs. The receptors originated from a man between 35 and 55 years old in good health and CMV-seronegative.

The J gene is TRBJ2-3, the V gene TRBV19; 8 bases are shared with TRBD2. The V gene's germline CDR1 is LNHDA and CDR2 SQIVND (reference sequence). There are 15 residues in the CDR3. Trimming removed 3 bases from V and 4 bases from J; junction bases left unmatched: 6. CDR3 amino acids: CASSISASGSDTQYF. CDR3 coding DNA: TGTGCCAGTAGTATTTCGGCTAGCGGGTCAGATACGCAGTATTTT.

This chain connects TRBV7-8 to TRBJ1-4; D uncertain. Germline V gene lookup returns CDR1 SGHVS and CDR2 FQNEAQ. This CDR3 is built from 14 residues. The ends were cut back, 5 bases at V and 0 bases at J, with 7 bases in the middle. The CDR3 sequence is CASSAGATNEKLFF. CDR3 bases: TGTGCCAGCAGCGCCGGTGCAACTAATGAAAAACTGTTTTTT.

This rearrangement joins TRBV2 to TRBJ1-2; D remains ambiguous. Trimming took 7 bases from V and 3 from J, leaving 6 bases between them. This CDR3 region has 11 residues. Germline V gives CDR1 SNHLY, CDR2 FYNNEI. CDR3 DNA: TGTGCCAGCACGTCCTACTATGGCTACACCTTC. Translation: CASTSYYGYTF. The whole variable domain, filled in from reference TRBV2 and TRBJ1-2, reads EPEVTQTPSHQVTQMGQEVILRCVPISNHLYFYWYRQILGQKVEFLVSFYNNEISEKSEIFDDQFSVERPDGSNFTLKIRSTKLEDSAMYFCASTSYYGYTFGSGTRLTVV.

This CDR3 is CASSQGLGYTF. Written as DNA, the CDR3 is TGTGCCAGCAGTCAGGGCCTCGGCTACACCTTC. This chain joins TRBV28 and TRBJ1-2, with a possible D match to TRBD1 (5 bases). The germline V gene has CDR1 MDHEN and CDR2 SYDVKM. The ends were cut back, 5 bases at V and 8 bases at J, with 9 bases in the middle. The CDR3 has 11 residues.

V is TRBV11-2 and J is TRBJ1-1; possibly TRBD1 for D (6 bases). The germline V gene has CDR1 SGHAT and CDR2 FQNNGV. The CDR3 is made up of 18 amino acids. The V gene lost 4 bases and the J gene lost 6 bases, with 27 bases spanning the gap. The CDR3 nucleotides are TGTGCCAGCAGCTCTACGGGACACACCGCCTCCAACAAAGCTGAAGCTTTCTTT. Its translation: CASSSTGHTASNKAEAFF.

This clone occurred once. The V gene is TRBV7-9, the J gene TRBJ1-1; D possibly corresponds to TRBD1 (5 bases). This CDR3 is built from 11 residues. The V gene lost 2 bases and the J gene lost 10 bases, with 8 bases spanning the gap. Germline assignment: CDR1 SEHNR and CDR2 FQNEAQ (reference sequence). The CDR3 loop is CASSLQGVAFF. In nucleotides, the CDR3 is TGTGCCAGCAGCTTACAGGGTGTAGCTTTCTTT.

The rearrangement uses TRBV9 and TRBJ2-7; 9 bases align to TRBD1. Germline-derived CDR1 and CDR2 are SGDLS and YYNGEE. The CDR3 is 14 amino acids. V lost 7 bases to trimming and J lost 5 bases; unmatched junction nucleotides: 10. The CDR3: CASGRQGDFHEQYF. DNA for the CDR3: TGTGCCAGCGGACGACAGGGGGACTTTCACGAGCAGTACTTC.

The V gene is TRBV6-1, the J gene TRBJ2-3; 8 bases line up with TRBD1. The length of the CDR3 is 15 residues. Germline V CDR1 and CDR2: MNHNS, SASEGT. V was clipped by 6 bases and J by 2 bases; unmatched bases: 7. The CDR3 is CASSAGQGHTDTQYF. The CDR3 DNA reads TGTGCCAGCAGCGCCGGACAGGGTCACACAGATACGCAGTATTTT.

This clone occurred once. DNA of the CDR3: TGTGCCAGCCGATATATGCGGACAGGGGATGAAAAACTGTTTTTT. This gives the protein CASRYMRTGDEKLFF. The V gene is TRBV19, the J gene TRBJ1-4; 9 nucleotides match TRBD1. The ends lost 9 bases at V and 6 bases at J; junction bases unmatched: 11. Germline loops: CDR1 LNHDA, CDR2 SQIVND (reference sequence). This CDR3 has 15 residues.

The V call is TRBV6-5, the J call TRBJ1-4; D is uncertain. V was trimmed by 5 bases and J by 2 bases, leaving 6 bases between them. Looked up from germline, CDR1 is MNHEY and CDR2 is SVGAGI. This CDR3 contains 13 residues. In nucleotides, the CDR3 is TGTGCCAGCAGTCTCGCGACTAATGAAAAACTGTTTTTT. Translating gives CASSLATNEKLFF.

This clone showed up just a few times. This sequence joins TRBV5-5 and TRBJ1-3; D is uncertain. The CDR3 extends over 16 amino acids. CDR1 is SGHKS and CDR2 is YYEKEE in the germline V gene (reference sequence). The germline V and J ends were trimmed by 2 bases and 2 bases, with 14 bases remaining between them. The CDR3 loop is CASSLGSSDPGNTIYF. The DNA for the CDR3 is TGTGCCAGCAGCTTAGGAAGCAGCGACCCTGGAAACACCATATATTTT.

The chain links TRBV20-1 to TRBJ2-5; D is undetermined. The CDR3 has 10 amino acids. The germline V gene has CDR1 DFQATT and CDR2 SNEGSKA (reference sequence). Deletions cut 5 bases from V and 4 bases from J, with 5 bases between. CDR3 nucleotides: TGCAGTGCTCAGGCAGAGACCCAGTACTTC. Translated, it gives CSAQAETQYF.

This clone was counted between two and nine times. J is TRBJ2-1 and V is TRBV6-5; 7 bases align to TRBD1. V shed 2 bases, J shed 7 bases, and the junction held 5 bases outside the gene matches. This CDR3 has 14 residues. Germline CDR1 reads MNHEY; CDR2 reads SVGAGI. The CDR3 loop is CASSYTQGVNEQFF. Here the CDR3 DNA reads TGTGCCAGCAGTTACACTCAGGGGGTGAATGAGCAGTTCTTC.

The rearrangement links TRBV7-6 to TRBJ2-3; possible D gene TRBD1, 6 bases. Germline assignment: CDR1 SGHVS and CDR2 FNYEAQ. The V end was cut by 3 bases, the J end by 2 bases, with 12 bases between. This CDR3 spans 15 amino acids. The CDR3 DNA is TGTGCCAGCAGCTTGGGGAAGGGGGACACAGATACGCAGTATTTT. Protein product: CASSLGKGDTDTQYF.

The chain has TRBV4-1 and TRBJ1-3; unclear D gene. CDR3 length: 15 residues. Germline V lookup: CDR1 MGHRA, CDR2 YSYEKL. Deletions cut 1 base from V and 2 bases from J, with 9 bases between. Here the CDR3 reads CASSQALRTGNTIYF. CDR3 nucleotide sequence: TGCGCCAGCAGCCAAGCTCTCCGTACTGGAAACACCATATATTTT.

This chain joins TRBV29-1 and TRBJ2-3, with TRBD2 identical over 9 bases. Germline trimming cut 7 bases from V and 4 bases from J; bases unmatched to any gene: 6. The CDR3 runs to 13 residues. Germline V gene lookup returns CDR1 SQVTM and CDR2 ANQGSEA. CDR3 sequence reads: CSGRTSVPDTQYF. CDR3 DNA: TGCAGCGGCCGGACTAGCGTTCCAGATACGCAGTATTTT.

This clone has more than one count but fewer than ten. The chain joins TRBV5-1 to TRBJ2-3, with 8 bases aligning to TRBD1. The CDR3 contains 14 residues. Unmatched junction bases numbered 4, after V lost 7 bases and J lost 0 bases. Germline CDR1 reads SGHRS; CDR2 reads YFSETQ. CDR3 in amino acids: CASGRDRSTDTQYF. Here the CDR3 DNA reads TGCGCCAGCGGAAGGGACAGGAGCACAGATACGCAGTATTTT.

V gene TRBV9 combines with J gene TRBJ2-2; D perhaps matches TRBD1 (5 bases). The CDR3 spans 14 residues. Germline V gene lookup returns CDR1 SGDLS and CDR2 YYNGEE. Trimming took off 1 base at V and 9 bases at J, with 13 bases between the two ends. The CDR3 region is CASSVQQANRELFF. CDR3 nucleotides: TGTGCCAGCAGCGTACAACAGGCCAACCGGGAGCTGTTTTTT.